This TCR beta chain was profiled in a study of T cell changes during pregnancy in multiple sclerosis. This clone has only one observation. V shed 4 bases and J 9 bases; nucleotides not matched to a gene: 8. The V gene's germline CDR1 is SGDLS and CDR2 YYNGEE. The CDR3 is 15 amino acids. The protocol was immunoSEQ multiplex PCR, while the TCRdb copy is restricted to in-frame clones and leaves out a portion. The table shows about 40,000 clones, with roughly 92% occurring only once. Sample: peripheral blood, taken before pregnancy. This TCR derives from a female donor with multiple sclerosis, enrolled in a pregnancy study. The chain uses TRBV9 and TRBJ2-1; 12 nucleotides agree with TRBD2. The CDR3 loop reads CASSLGLAGIGEQFF. DNA for the CDR3: TGTGCCAGCAGCCTAGGACTAGCGGGAATAGGTGAGCAGTTCTTC.